These 20 T cell receptor beta chains were all obtained from the same sample, sequenced in a study of PD-1 blockade in classical Hodgkin lymphoma. Time point here: cycle 4 day 1 (C4D1), after less than 7 weeks of nivolumab. Exposure to brentuximab vedotin varied, and each patient had relapsed following autologous stem cell transplantation. Purification of CD4+ T cells from thawed PBMCs was achieved by magnetic negative selection. TCRdb's table, derived via immunoSEQ multiplex PCR, lists solely in-frame clones and lacks some. The sample has 34,000 or so clones; 90% to 95% are singletons. The source was CD4+ T cells from blood, collected before the fourth cycle of nivolumab. The origin of the receptors is a human donor with classical Hodgkin lymphoma.

This chain uses TRBV6-1 with TRBJ1-3; 9 bases are a match to TRBD1. The germline V gene encodes CDR1 MNHNS and CDR2 SASEGT. After removal of 1 base from V and 6 bases from J, the junction contained 4 bases not matched to a gene. The CDR3 contains 15 residues. The CDR3, as DNA: TGTGCCAGCAGTGAAGGGACAGGGGATGAAAACACCATATATTTT. Translating gives CASSEGTGDENTIYF.

The chain is built from TRBV28 and TRBJ2-5, with 12 bases that match TRBD1. The J segment lost 5 bases and the V segment lost 8 bases, leaving 9 bases of the junction unmatched. The CDR3 is 15 amino acids. CDR1 is MDHEN and CDR2 is SYDVKM in the germline V gene. CDR3 loop: CASRRDRGRRETQYF. CDR3 nucleotides: TGTGCCAGCCGTCGGGACAGGGGGCGCCGGGAGACCCAGTACTTC.

The J gene is TRBJ2-5, the V gene TRBV11-2; D call uncertain. The CDR3 runs 14 residues. Between the trimmed V and J ends, which lost 2 bases and 4 bases, there was a span of 11 bases. Germline CDR1 is SGHAT and CDR2 is FQNNGV. CDR3 nucleotides: TGTGCCAGCAGCTTATTTGGCTGGGGAGAGACCCAGTACTTC. It specifies CASSLFGWGETQYF.

The V gene is TRBV19, the J gene TRBJ1-1; D possibly corresponds to TRBD1 (6 bases). In germline, CDR1 is LNHDA, CDR2 SQIVND (reference sequence). CDR3 size: 14 residues. V dropped 7 bases and J dropped 3 bases, with 15 bases sitting between them. The CDR3 region is CASTWGREDTEAFF. CDR3 sequence (DNA): TGTGCCAGTACCTGGGGGCGGGAGGACACTGAAGCTTTCTTT. Drawing the rest from reference TRBV19 and TRBJ1-1, the complete variable domain is DGGITQSPKYLFRKEGQNVTLSCEQNLNHDAMYWYRQDPGQGLRLIYYSQIVNDFQKGDIAEGYSVSREKKESFPLTVTSAQKNPTAFYLCASTWGREDTEAFFGQGTRLTVV.

The V call is TRBV28, the J call TRBJ2-7; 7 bases are shared with TRBD1. Germline CDR1 reads MDHEN; CDR2 reads SYDVKM. After removal of 5 bases from V and 2 bases from J, the junction contained 9 bases not matched to a gene. CDR3 size: 15 residues. The CDR3 sequence: CASSGTRDSTYEQYF. Here the CDR3 DNA reads TGTGCCAGCAGTGGGACCCGGGACAGCACCTACGAGCAGTACTTC.

This chain links TRBV6-5 with TRBJ1-5; tentatively, D is TRBD1 (5 bases). Germline loops: CDR1 MNHEY, CDR2 SVGAGI. The CDR3 extends over 15 amino acids. V lost 6 bases and J 3 bases, leaving 15 bases between the germline ends. CDR3 sequence: CASSPARGINQPQHF. As DNA, the CDR3 is TGTGCCAGCAGCCCTGCGAGGGGCATCAATCAGCCCCAGCATTTT.

The chain uses TRBV9 and TRBJ1-3; maybe TRBD1 (5 bases). Germline assignment: CDR1 SGDLS and CDR2 YYNGEE. V gave up 3 bases and J gave up 1 base, with 11 bases separating them. This CDR3 spans 15 amino acids. CDR3 loop: CASSGTPGSGNTIYF. CDR3 in DNA: TGTGCCAGCAGCGGGACACCAGGGTCTGGAAACACCATATATTTT.

This clone was seen just once. The rearrangement joins TRBV30 to TRBJ2-1, with 10 positions matching TRBD2. J was trimmed by 16 bases and V by 2 bases; bases with no gene match: 5. CDR1 GTSNPN and CDR2 SVGIG come from the germline V gene (reference sequence). This CDR3 has 11 residues. CDR3 protein: CAWSSSGSTFF. CDR3 nucleotide sequence: TGTGCCTGGAGTTCTAGCGGGAGTACATTCTTC.

V is TRBV11-3 and J is TRBJ2-4; D perhaps matches TRBD2 (6 bases). This CDR3 spans 14 amino acids. The germline CDR1 and CDR2 sequences are SGHNT and YENEEA. V was cut by 0 bases and J by 6 bases, with 9 bases left in between. CDR3 nucleotide sequence: TGTGCCAGCAGCTTAGATGCGGGGTCAAACATTCAGTACTTC. Its protein product is CASSLDAGSNIQYF.

The chain carries TRBV18 and TRBJ1-1, with TRBD1 matching 7 bases. The length of the CDR3 is 14 residues. After removal of 8 bases from V and 3 bases from J, the junction contained 9 bases not matched to a gene. CDR1 is KGHSH and CDR2 is LQKENI in the germline V gene. CDR3 nucleotides: TGTGCCAGCCATAAACAGGGGACTTACACTGAAGCTTTCTTT. Its translation is CASHKQGTYTEAFF.

The chain has TRBV27 and TRBJ2-7; the match to TRBD2 covers 11 bases. The CDR3 spans 14 residues. CDR1 and CDR2 from the germline V gene are MNHEY and SMNVEV (reference sequence). J lost 7 bases, V lost 5 bases, and 7 bases had no gene match. CDR3 amino acids: CASSVMVAGGEQYF. The DNA for the CDR3 is TGTGCCAGCAGTGTTATGGTAGCGGGAGGGGAGCAGTACTTC.

This chain joins TRBV6-1 and TRBJ2-7; the D is unclear. Germline V CDR1 and CDR2: MNHNS, SASEGT. The CDR3 totals 13 residues. V was cut by 7 bases and J by 5 bases, with 15 bases left in between. The CDR3 sequence is CASTGRSFDEQYF. DNA for the CDR3: TGTGCCAGCACTGGCAGGAGCTTTGACGAGCAGTACTTC.

This sequence joins TRBV28 and TRBJ1-2; TRBD1 might be the D (6 bases). Germline CDR1 reads MDHEN; CDR2 reads SYDVKM. V was cut by 0 bases and J by 4 bases, with 6 bases left in between. The CDR3 has 13 residues. The CDR3 here is CASSLWTGYGYTF. The CDR3 nucleotides are TGTGCCAGCAGTTTATGGACAGGCTATGGCTACACCTTC.

V and J are TRBV27 and TRBJ1-1; no clear D. From germline, CDR1 is MNHEY and CDR2 SMNVEV (reference sequence). CDR3 length: 15 amino acids. Trimming took 5 bases from V and 1 from J, leaving 14 bases between them. The chain's CDR3 is CASSPPDAQNTEAFF. CDR3 DNA: TGTGCCAGCAGTCCCCCGGACGCCCAGAACACTGAAGCTTTCTTT.

V is TRBV2 and J is TRBJ2-7, with TRBD2 matching 13 bases. From germline, CDR1 is SNHLY and CDR2 FYNNEI. With 9 bases clipped from V and 3 bases from J, the junction kept 20 bases outside the gene matches. The CDR3 sequence is 19 residues long. The CDR3 bases are TGTGCCAGTCTTGGGAGGTGGACTAGCGGGAGTTATGCCAACTACGAGCAGTACTTC. This translates into CASLGRWTSGSYANYEQYF.

This chain links TRBV10-3 with TRBJ2-1; D may be TRBD1 or TRBD2 (5 bases each). Deletions cut 4 bases from V and 10 bases from J, with 11 bases between. The CDR3 spans 12 residues. Per the germline V gene, CDR1 is ENHRY and CDR2 is SYGVKD. CDR3 in amino acids: CAISGGSGEQFF. The DNA of the CDR3 is TGTGCCATCAGTGGGGGGTCTGGGGAGCAGTTCTTC.

This sequence joins TRBV30 and TRBJ1-2; D gene ambiguous. Germline CDR1 reads GTSNPN; CDR2 reads SVGIG (reference sequence). V dropped 2 bases and J dropped 6 bases, with 13 bases sitting between them. CDR3 length equals 13 residues. The CDR3 DNA is TGTGCCTGGAGTCCGGGTCAGAGTAATGGCTACACCTTC. Translated, it gives CAWSPGQSNGYTF.

This chain joins TRBV5-1 and TRBJ2-7, with 10 nucleotides matching TRBD2. CDR1 and CDR2 (germline): SGHRS, YFSETQ. The CDR3 contains 15 residues. After removal of 4 bases from V and 2 bases from J, the junction contained 6 bases not matched to a gene. The CDR3 loop reads CASSLGLAATYEQYF. In DNA, the CDR3 is TGCGCCAGCAGCCTAGGACTAGCGGCAACCTACGAGCAGTACTTC.

This chain connects TRBV28 to TRBJ2-7, with 12 positions matching TRBD1. After removal of 8 bases from V and 4 bases from J, the junction contained 9 bases not matched to a gene. CDR1 and CDR2 (germline): MDHEN, SYDVKM. The CDR3 length is 15 residues. The CDR3 DNA reads as TGTGCCAGCGGAATACCGGGACAGGGGGCTTACGAGCAGTACTTC. Translating gives CASGIPGQGAYEQYF.

The gene calls are TRBV6-5 and TRBJ1-2; 7 nucleotides align to TRBD1. Germline CDR1 and CDR2: MNHEY and SVGAGI. The CDR3 totals 15 residues. The trim removed 6 bases at V and 8 bases at J, leaving 15 bases unmatched. The CDR3 here is CASRATIIQGEGYTF. The CDR3 nucleotides read TGTGCCAGCAGGGCAACGATCATTCAGGGGGAGGGCTACACCTTC.